These 31 T cell receptor beta chains were sequenced from one sample in a study of T cell clonality in common variable immunodeficiency. Clones were read by immunoSEQ multiplex PCR, and TCRdb kept only the in-frame ones, dropping some. The table lists 30,000 to 40,000 clones, no singletons, with approximately 8.8% in the top ten. Specimen: peripheral blood mononuclear cells. These receptors came from a person aged 18 to 70 in good health.

This clone was counted ten times or more. The observed sequence ends 3 residues before the CDR3 terminus, with the missing tail filled in from the germline J gene. The chain is built from TRBV5-1 and TRBJ2-2; TRBD1 aligns across 7 bases. CDR1 is SGHRS, CDR2 YFSETQ, per germline. Trimming cost V 4 bases and J 3 bases; bases outside gene matches: 3. The CDR3 covers 14 residues. Incomplete CDR3 DNA: TGCGCCAGCAGCCTGGGACAGCACACCGGGGAG. This sequence encodes CASSLGQHTGE. The entire CDR3 reads CASSLGQHTGELFF.

This clone was detected many times. Its ends do not fully match the called genes, so a read error is possible. The read stops 3 residues short of the end of the CDR3; the missing end is completed from the germline J gene. The genes are TRBV7-7 and TRBJ1-1; no clear D. Germline V gene data show CDR1 as SSHAT and CDR2 as FNYEAQ (reference sequence). The CDR3 sequence is 13 residues long. CDR3 DNA (partial): TGTGCTAGCAGCTTAGATCTCAACACTGAA. Its protein is CASSLDLNTE. The full CDR3 protein reads CASSLDLNTEAFF.

This clone was seen many times. The CDR3 end lies 3 residues beyond the end of the read and is filled in from the germline J gene. The chain is built from TRBV11-2 and TRBJ2-3; 7 bases are shared with TRBD1. CDR1 SGHAT and CDR2 FQNNGV come from the germline V gene. The CDR3 loop spans 15 amino acids. V lost 3 bases to trimming and J lost 1 base; unmatched junction nucleotides: 4. CDR3 sequence: CASSFNRGGTDTQYF. The DNA read from the CDR3 is TGTGCCAGCAGCTTCAACAGGGGTGGCACAGATACG.

Many counts were recorded for this clone. The CDR3 goes on 3 residues after the read ends, and that part is filled in from the germline J gene. The chain combines TRBV20-1 with TRBJ1-1; 8 bases fit TRBD1. CDR1 DFQATT and CDR2 SNEGSKA come from the germline V gene (reference sequence). The junction had 6 bases not matched to a gene; V was cut back by 5 bases and J by 4 bases. The CDR3 is made up of 13 amino acids. CDR3 DNA, as far as it was read: TGCAGTGCTTTTCAGGGGGCGCGCACTGAA. As protein: CSAFQGARTE. The whole CDR3 sequence reads CSAFQGARTEAFF.

This clone was counted at least ten times. The CDR3 end is not reached by the read, which stops 3 residues before it; the germline J gene fills it in. The chain combines TRBV18 with TRBJ2-3; 9 bases line up with TRBD1. V was pared by 2 bases and J by 2 bases, with 17 bases of the junction left unmatched. The V gene's germline CDR1 is KGHSH and CDR2 LQKENI. The CDR3 extends over 20 amino acids. CDR3 region: CASSPIQRGQGHHPTDTQYF. The CDR3 DNA, read in part, is TGTGCCAGCTCACCAATTCAAAGGGGACAGGGTCACCACCCCACAGATACG.

This clone was counted ten times or more. Read data end 3 residues before the CDR3 end; the end is taken from the germline J gene. The chain joins TRBV6-2 or TRBV6-3 to TRBJ2-7; D perhaps matches TRBD2 (5 bases). Trimming shortened V by 7 bases and J by 6 bases, and 13 bases separated the two germline ends. This CDR3 spans 12 amino acids. The germline gives CDR1 MNHEY, CDR2 SVGEGT. CDR3 DNA, as far as it was read: TGTGCCAGCACCCCAGCGGACGGCGAG. Protein sequence: CASTPADGE. The full CDR3 protein is CASTPADGEQYF.

This clone was observed many times. The CDR3 region is CASSLVASGSSTDTQYF. Incomplete CDR3 DNA: TGCGCCAGCAGCTTGGTAGCTAGCGGTTCTAGCACAGATACG. V and J are TRBV5-1 and TRBJ2-3; 7 nucleotides line up with TRBD2. The read halts 3 residues ahead of the CDR3 end, with the missing end drawn from the germline J gene. This CDR3 is built from 17 residues. Germline trimming cut 0 bases from V and 0 bases from J; bases unmatched to any gene: 7. Germline V gives CDR1 SGHRS, CDR2 YFSETQ.

This clone was counted many times. The observed sequence ends 3 residues before the CDR3 terminus, with the missing tail filled in from the germline J gene. V usage is TRBV7-2 and J usage is TRBJ2-7, with TRBD1 matching over 7 bases. V gave up 3 bases and J gave up 6 bases; unmatched junction bases: 8. The CDR3 has 14 amino acids. Per germline, CDR1 SGHTA and CDR2 FQGNSA. The CDR3 DNA, read in part, is TGTGCCAGCAGCTTGGGACAGTACCGACCCGAG. Its protein product is CASSLGQYRPE. The full CDR3 protein reads CASSLGQYRPEQYF.

This clone was recorded many times. The CDR3 region is CASSSLTGSYEQYF. CDR3 bases read: TGCGCCAGCAGCTCCCTGACAGGATCCTACGAG. The chain employs TRBV5-1 and TRBJ2-7; a weak D match, TRBD1 (6 bases). The read ends 3 residues shy of where the CDR3 ends; the end is completed using the germline J gene. This CDR3 contains 14 residues. Germline CDR1 reads SGHRS; CDR2 reads YFSETQ. Trimming removed 3 bases from V and 1 base from J, with 11 bases in between.

This clone was observed many times. Read sequence stops 3 residues before the CDR3 end, and the germline J gene provides the missing end. The chain combines TRBV14 with TRBJ1-2; D is undetermined. The CDR3 spans 11 residues. Germline loops: CDR1 SGHDN, CDR2 FVKESK. This CDR3 reads CASSPGYDYTF. The sequenced CDR3 bases are TGTGCCAGCAGCCCAGGCTACGAC.

This clone was picked up many times. Read sequence stops 3 residues before the CDR3 end, and the germline J gene provides the missing end. This chain uses TRBV4-2 with TRBJ2-3, with TRBD2 matching over 7 bases. Germline-derived CDR1 and CDR2 are LGHNA and YNFKEQ. V lost 4 bases and J lost 3; bases outside the gene matches: 7. The length of the CDR3 is 15 residues. The CDR3 region is CASSLERDRTDTQYF. The sequenced part of the CDR3 DNA is TGTGCCAGCAGCCTAGAGCGGGATAGGACAGATACG.

This clone was seen repeatedly, ten times or more. The DNA ends 3 residues before the CDR3 does, and the rest of the CDR3 is filled in from the germline J gene. The gene calls are TRBV19 and TRBJ1-5; 8 bases agree with TRBD1. The CDR3 length is 13 residues. The germline V gene has CDR1 LNHDA and CDR2 SQIVND (reference sequence). Partial CDR3 DNA: TGTGCCGCCTCCGGGACAGGAAGGTCTCCC. Its protein product is CAASGTGRSP. The full CDR3 reads CAASGTGRSPQHF.

In this sample, this clone turned up many times. The sequenced fragment ends 3 residues before the CDR3 boundary, so the rest is inferred from the germline J gene. This chain links TRBV20-1 with TRBJ1-1; 7 positions match TRBD1. Germline values: CDR1 DFQATT, CDR2 SNEGSKA (reference sequence). CDR3 length: 12 amino acids. Partial CDR3 DNA: TGCAGCGTTCGCAGGGGGGACACTGAA. Translated: CSVRRGDTE. The full CDR3 protein reads CSVRRGDTEAFF.

There are many counts of this clone. With the read ending 3 residues before the CDR3 end, the germline J gene is used to fill in that end. This rearrangement joins TRBV20-1 to TRBJ2-1; 7 bases match TRBD2. The germline V gene encodes CDR1 DFQATT and CDR2 SNEGSKA (reference sequence). Trimming removed 0 bases from V and 3 bases from J; junction bases left unmatched: 8. The CDR3 consists of 16 residues. Here the CDR3 reads CSARDVAASGYNEQFF. The CDR3 DNA, read in part, is TGCAGTGCTAGAGACGTGGCAGCTAGCGGCTACAATGAG.

This clone was observed at least ten times. Coverage ceases 3 residues before the CDR3 finishes, and the germline J gene fills in the end. The chain recombines TRBV2 with TRBJ2-2; possibly TRBD1 or TRBD2 for D (5 bases each). The germline V gene has CDR1 SNHLY and CDR2 FYNNEI. The V and J ends lost 4 bases and 4 bases respectively, with 10 bases between them. This CDR3 comprises 14 residues. The CDR3 bases that were read are TGTGCCAGCAGTGGAGGGGTTCGCACCGGGGAG. Translation gives CASSGGVRTGE. The CDR3 reads in full as CASSGGVRTGELFF.

This clone was seen ten or more times. The read ends 3 residues shy of where the CDR3 ends; the end is completed using the germline J gene. The chain links TRBV19 to TRBJ1-2; D call uncertain. The CDR3 spans 12 residues. V lost 6 bases to trimming and J lost 2 bases, with 7 bases between them. Looked up from germline, CDR1 is LNHDA and CDR2 is SQIVND (reference sequence). Here the CDR3 reads CASRGGNYGYTF. The CDR3 DNA, read in part, is TGTGCCAGTAGAGGAGGGAACTATGGC.

In its sample, this clone was seen many times. The read finishes 3 residues shy of the CDR3 end, and the germline J gene is used to complete it. V gene TRBV7-8 combines with J gene TRBJ2-2, with D possibly TRBD1 on 6 matching bases. CDR1 is SGHVS and CDR2 is FQNEAQ in the germline V gene. Deletions cut 8 bases from V and 2 bases from J, with 12 bases between. The CDR3 loop spans 14 amino acids. The CDR3 reads CASADRENTGELFF. The CDR3 bases that were read are TGTGCCAGCGCGGACAGAGAAAACACCGGGGAG.

This clone was detected ten times or more. The CDR3 end is not reached by the read, which stops 3 residues before it; the germline J gene fills it in. Other DNA sequences from this sample encode an identical CDR3 as well. This chain uses TRBV29-1 with TRBJ1-2; no clear D gene. Germline V gene lookup returns CDR1 SQVTM and CDR2 ANQGSEA. This CDR3 is 16 amino acids long. CDR3 sequence reads: CSVENGFGSGDRGYTF. CDR3 bases read: TGCAGCGTTGAAAATGGTTTCGGATCAGGCGATCGGGGC.

This clone was seen at least ten times. The read halts 3 residues ahead of the CDR3 end, with the missing end drawn from the germline J gene. The chain recombines TRBV6-4 with TRBJ2-1; D not certain. CDR1 MRHNA and CDR2 SNTAGT come from the germline V gene. V lost 4 bases to trimming and J lost 9 bases, with 7 bases between them. This CDR3 region has 11 residues. Partial CDR3 DNA: TGTGCCAGCAGTGCAGAAGGTGAG. This gives the protein CASSAEGE. The full CDR3 is CASSAEGEQFF.

This clone was seen at least ten times. The sequenced CDR3 bases are TGTGCCAGCAGTGAGGACAGGGGAAAGGGCGATGAG. Protein sequence: CASSEDRGKGDE. The entire CDR3 is CASSEDRGKGDEQFF. This chain connects TRBV6-1 to TRBJ2-1; 9 nucleotides match TRBD1. The read comes to an end 3 residues before the CDR3 does, leaving the germline J gene to fill in the end. V was pared by 3 bases and J by 8 bases, with 8 bases of the junction left unmatched. The CDR3 loop spans 15 amino acids. Germline V gives CDR1 MNHNS, CDR2 SASEGT.

In this sample, this clone turned up many times. Read sequence stops 3 residues before the CDR3 end, and the germline J gene provides the missing end. This sequence joins TRBV19 and TRBJ1-1; 8 bases agree with TRBD1. The CDR3 extends over 15 amino acids. The V and J ends lost 7 bases and 1 base, in that order; junction bases with no gene match: 8. Germline loops: CDR1 LNHDA, CDR2 SQIVND (reference sequence). The CDR3 here is CASMVTGERNTEAFF. The sequenced part of the CDR3 DNA is TGTGCCAGTATGGTGACAGGGGAAAGGAACACTGAA.

As concerns this clone: The read gets to within 3 residues of the CDR3 end, and the germline J gene fills in the rest. J is TRBJ2-7 and V is TRBV11-3; the match to TRBD2 covers 7 bases. From germline, CDR1 is SGHNT and CDR2 YENEEA. V was pared by 1 base and J by 2 bases, with 5 bases of the junction left unmatched. This CDR3 has 15 amino acids. Incomplete CDR3 DNA: TGTGCCAGCAGCTTAGTTGCCGGGGGGACCTACGAG. Translation gives CASSLVAGGTYE. The whole CDR3 is CASSLVAGGTYEQYF.

This clone came up many times. Coverage ceases 3 residues before the CDR3 finishes, and the germline J gene fills in the end. The V gene is TRBV4-1, the J gene TRBJ2-7, with 8 bases that match TRBD1. Germline V gene lookup returns CDR1 MGHRA and CDR2 YSYEKL. V lost 4 bases and J lost 2; bases outside the gene matches: 4. The CDR3 sequence is 14 residues long. The CDR3 bases that were read are TGCGCCAGCAGCCTGACAGGGGATCCCTACGAG. Protein product: CASSLTGDPYE. The CDR3, in full, reads CASSLTGDPYEQYF.

This clone appeared many times. The observed sequence ends 3 residues before the CDR3 terminus, with the missing tail filled in from the germline J gene. This chain connects TRBV2 to TRBJ2-5; TRBD2 aligns across 9 bases. The CDR3 totals 17 residues. Germline V gives CDR1 SNHLY, CDR2 FYNNEI. V dropped 2 bases and J dropped 5; count of bases not matched to a gene: 12. The chain's CDR3 is CASSEYNGREGLETQYF. The covered CDR3 bases are TGTGCCAGCAGTGAATACAATGGGCGGGAGGGCCTGGAGACC.

Regarding this clone: The read is 3 residues too short to cover the CDR3 end, so that end is filled in from the germline J gene. The chain has TRBV5-1 and TRBJ2-1; 10 bases align to TRBD2. V trimming: 7 bases; J trimming: 5 bases; junction bases outside the gene matches: 6. The CDR3 spans 14 residues. In germline, CDR1 is SGHRS, CDR2 YFSETQ. This chain's CDR3 is CASLAGEADNEQFF. Partial CDR3 DNA: TGCGCCAGCCTAGCGGGAGAGGCGGACAATGAG. Together with reference TRBV5-1 and TRBJ2-1, the CDR3 gives the full variable domain: KAGVTQTPRYLIKTRGQQVTLSCSPISGHRSVSWYQQTPGQGLQFLFEYFSETQRNKGNFPGRFSGRQFSNSRSEMNVSTLELGDSALYLCASLAGEADNEQFFGPGTRLTVL.

There are many counts of this clone. Sequencing ends 3 residues short of the CDR3 end; the germline J gene provides the rest. The rearrangement uses TRBV12-3 or TRBV12-4 and TRBJ2-7; perhaps TRBD1 as D (7 bases). Trimming cost V 6 bases and J 4 bases, with 13 bases left between them. CDR3 length equals 13 residues. Here the CDR3 reads CASSFQGGYEQYF. The part of the CDR3 DNA that was read is TGTGCCAGCAGCTTCCAGGGGGGATACGAG.

Ten or more counts support this clone. The observed sequence ends 3 residues before the CDR3 terminus, with the missing tail filled in from the germline J gene. The rearrangement joins TRBV18 to TRBJ2-3; D is uncertain. The V gene's germline CDR1 is KGHSH and CDR2 LQKENI. The CDR3 is 15 amino acids. V was clipped by 6 bases and J by 4 bases, with 17 bases between them. The covered CDR3 bases are TGTGCCAGCTCCCCCAGAGATGACACCGCAGATACG. Encoded protein: CASSPRDDTADT. The whole CDR3 sequence is CASSPRDDTADTQYF. Combining the CDR3 with reference TRBV18 and TRBJ2-3 gives the whole variable domain NAGVMQNPRHLVRRRGQEARLRCSPMKGHSHVYWYRQLPEEGLKFMVYLQKENIIDESGMPKERFSAEFPKEGPSILRIQQVVRGDSAAYFCASSPRDDTADTQYFGPGTRLTVL.

This clone was counted at least ten times. The CDR3 is cut off 3 residues early in the read; its end comes from the germline J gene. The chain carries TRBV7-9 and TRBJ2-3, with D tentatively TRBD1 (6 bases). The CDR3 totals 14 residues. The V end was cut by 1 base, the J end by 6 bases, with 11 bases between. Germline values: CDR1 SEHNR, CDR2 FQNEAQ (reference sequence). This CDR3 is CASSLDQGSDTQYF. Partial CDR3 DNA: TGTGCCAGCAGCTTAGACCAGGGGTCGGATACG.

This clone showed up many times. The sequenced fragment ends 3 residues before the CDR3 boundary, so the rest is inferred from the germline J gene. In the same sample, other DNA sequences code for this CDR3. The chain employs TRBV5-1 and TRBJ1-3, with D possibly matching TRBD1 (5 bases). Trimming took 4 bases from V and 1 from J, leaving 9 bases between them. CDR1 is SGHRS, CDR2 YFSETQ, per germline. The CDR3 extends over 14 amino acids. The CDR3 protein is CASSTAGSGNTIYF. CDR3 bases read: TGCGCCAGCAGCACCGCAGGGTCTGGAAACACC.

This clone was seen ten or more times. Coverage ceases 3 residues before the CDR3 finishes, and the germline J gene fills in the end. This sequence joins TRBV11-2 and TRBJ1-5; D possibly corresponds to TRBD1 (6 bases). Germline lookup yields CDR1 SGHAT and CDR2 FQNNGV. This CDR3 has 13 residues. Trimming took off 5 bases at V and 3 bases at J, with 8 bases between the two ends. The CDR3 loop reads CASSRTDNQPQHF. The sequenced CDR3 bases are TGTGCCAGCAGCCGGACAGACAATCAGCCC.

There are many counts of this clone. The sequence runs out 3 residues before the end of the CDR3; the remainder is reconstructed from the germline J gene. The V and J genes are TRBV7-9 and TRBJ2-7; no definite D call. V lost 4 bases and J lost 3, with 7 bases in between. Germline CDR1 and CDR2: SEHNR and FQNEAQ (reference sequence). The CDR3 sequence is 12 residues long. CDR3: CASSSSIYEQYF. The sequenced part of the CDR3 DNA is TGTGCCAGCAGCTCTTCTATCTACGAG. Full variable domain (missing parts from reference TRBV7-9 and TRBJ2-7): DTGVSQNPRHKITKRGQNVTFRCDPISEHNRLYWYRQTLGQGPEFLTYFQNEAQLEKSRLLSDRFSAERPKGSFSTLEIQRTEQGDSAMYLCASSSSIYEQYFGPGTRLTVT.